This T cell receptor beta chain originates from a study of control samples from healthy donors and cancer patients. TCRdb's copy holds only in-frame clones and misses some; the assay was immunoSEQ multiplex PCR. The sample lists over 100,000 clones; about 90% were seen once. The receptor was derived from a woman in her forties or fifties in good health. Sequenced input: blood.

CDR3 in amino acids: CASSSGLAGVRETQYF. The CDR3, as DNA: TGTGCCAGCAGCTCGGGACTAGCGGGGGTTCGAGAGACCCAGTACTTC. The rearrangement links TRBV11-3 to TRBJ2-5; TRBD2 agrees at 14 bases. V lost 4 bases to trimming and J lost 4 bases; unmatched junction nucleotides: 5. Germline V CDR1 and CDR2: SGHNT, YENEEA. The CDR3 is 16 residues long.